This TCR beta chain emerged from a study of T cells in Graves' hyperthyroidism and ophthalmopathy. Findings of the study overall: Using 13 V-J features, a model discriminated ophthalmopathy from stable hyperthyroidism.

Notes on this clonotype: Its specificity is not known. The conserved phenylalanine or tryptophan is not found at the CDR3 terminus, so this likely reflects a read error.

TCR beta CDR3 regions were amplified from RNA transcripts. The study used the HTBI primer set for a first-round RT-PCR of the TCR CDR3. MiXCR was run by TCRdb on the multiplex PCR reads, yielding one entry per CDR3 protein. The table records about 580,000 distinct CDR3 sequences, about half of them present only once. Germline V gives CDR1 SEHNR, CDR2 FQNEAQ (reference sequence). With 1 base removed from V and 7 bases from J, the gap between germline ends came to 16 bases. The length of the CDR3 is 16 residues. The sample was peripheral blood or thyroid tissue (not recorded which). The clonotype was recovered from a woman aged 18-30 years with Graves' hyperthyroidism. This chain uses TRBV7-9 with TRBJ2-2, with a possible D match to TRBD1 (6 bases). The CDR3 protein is CASSLGTPKGDGELFS. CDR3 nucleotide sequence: TGTGCCAGCAGCTTAGGGACACCCAAGGGGGACGGGGAGCTGTTTTCT.